This T cell receptor beta chain was captured in a study of cytomegalovirus exposure and HLA in healthy donors. The table lists this clone with a count of one. Its specificity is unknown. PCR amplification relied on 60 Vbeta primers (plus 13 Jbeta primers). TCRdb keeps only in-frame clones here, not all; method: immunoSEQ multiplex PCR. This table has under 150,000 clones, 70% to 85% appearing once. Although they were nominally healthy when sampled, donors likely had unrecorded immune exposures. J was trimmed by 1 base and V by 4 bases; bases with no gene match: 5. Germline CDR1 SGHDT, CDR2 YYEEEE. The CDR3 has 16 amino acids. Points from the study as a whole: A later analysis linked around 15,000 TCR beta sequences to HLA alleles at 0.05 false discovery rate. According to a later analysis, donors in an Asian-associated ancestry cluster reportedly had fewer N-insertions than the roughly 670-donor mean.

The genes are TRBV5-6 and TRBJ2-3; 11 bases map to TRBD2. Specimen: PBMCs. The sequence was obtained from a boy younger than 18 in good health and CMV-seronegative. The CDR3 spells CASSVLAGDGTDTQYF. Here the CDR3 DNA reads TGTGCCAGCAGCGTACTAGCGGGAGACGGCACAGATACGCAGTATTTT.